This T cell receptor (beta chain) is from a study of cytomegalovirus exposure and HLA in healthy donors. V was pared by 6 bases and J by 10 bases, with 14 bases between. This CDR3 contains 12 residues. CDR1 is SGHDT, CDR2 YYEEEE, per germline. Sequencing used immunoSEQ multiplex PCR; TCRdb keeps in-frame clones, though not all of them. The table records 71,000 or so clones, approximately 94% of them present only once. This receptor was taken from a man between 18 and 35 years old in good health and CMV-seropositive. Sequencing was done on a sample of PBMCs. The chain employs TRBV5-6 and TRBJ2-1; D may be TRBD2 (7 bases). CDR3 in amino acids: CASNRRGGEQFF. As DNA, the CDR3 is TGTGCCAGCAACAGGAGGGGGGGGGAGCAGTTCTTC.